This T cell receptor (beta chain) was profiled in a study of blood T cell repertoires in COVID-19. Study in general: Samples came from the United States, Italy and Spain, spanning acute and convalescent COVID-19. Nucleic acid was either cDNA or gDNA, and it came from T cells, B-cell-depleted T cells, or PBMCs.

How the authors handled the data: Scientists estimated how many nucleated cells there were by amplifying reference gene primers. TCRdb's table, derived via immunoSEQ multiplex PCR, lists solely in-frame clones and lacks some. V and J calls plus clone size are reproduced from that table; the DNA served to infer D and trimming. This sample yields around 230,000 clones, of which roughly nine tenths are seen a single time; just over 7% belongs to the top ten. Trimming shortened V by 2 bases and J by 3 bases, and 10 bases separated the two germline ends. This CDR3 contains 14 residues. The germline V gene encodes CDR1 MNHEY and CDR2 SVGAGI.

This chain links TRBV6-5 with TRBJ1-1; tentative D call: TRBD1 (5 bases). This TCR derives from a man between 60 and 70 years old who had recovered from COVID-19. Sequencing was performed on peripheral blood. CDR3 loop: CASSYGGADTEAFF. CDR3 DNA sequence: TGTGCCAGCAGTTACGGTGGGGCGGACACTGAAGCTTTCTTT.